This T cell receptor (beta chain) appears in the sequencing data of a study of blood T cell repertoires in COVID-19. Germline loops: CDR1 SGHTS, CDR2 YDEGEE. Trimming pared 5 bases from V and 3 bases from J, leaving 12 bases between. The CDR3 is 13 amino acids. TCRdb's copy holds only in-frame clones and misses some; the assay was immunoSEQ multiplex PCR. The data show hundreds of thousands of clones, with approximately 88% seen just once and approximately 1.2% held by the top ten. The sample taken for sequencing was PBMCs or T cells enriched from blood (not recorded which). This clonotype was obtained from a woman aged 40 to 50 with acute COVID-19. The chain joins TRBV5-8 to TRBJ2-7; D is ambiguous. The CDR3 nucleotides are TGTGCCAGCAGTAGAAACCCCGGCTACGAGCAGTACGTC. This translates into CASSRNPGYEQYV.